This T cell receptor beta chain was sequenced for a study of identical twins. Study-level findings and limits: Insertion counts were lower in abundant cord blood beta clonotypes, a trend that memory repertoires did not show.

Via MiXCR, TCRdb re-called the 5' RACE reads, giving one row per CDR3 protein. The sample has about 520,000 distinct CDR3 sequences, 20% to 25% seen once. Trimming cost V 8 bases and J 2 bases, with 12 bases left between them. The CDR3 length is 14 residues. In its sample, this clonotype was seen a few times. Antigen specificity is unknown. Healthy Caucasian individuals made up all the donors. These data were likewise used in another study, on T cells expressing NK-cell markers. From that paper: Sequenced donors, eight in total, included seven who were HCMV-seropositive and one who was seronegative.

This TCR was recovered from a woman aged 18 to 35 in good health. This chain joins TRBV12-3 or TRBV12-4 and TRBJ2-2, with D perhaps matching TRBD2 (6 bases). What was sequenced was CD4+ T cells sorted from blood. CDR3 DNA: TGTGCCAGCGGGGGGACGGCTAACACCGGGGAGCTGTTTTTT. Translating it yields CASGGTANTGELFF.